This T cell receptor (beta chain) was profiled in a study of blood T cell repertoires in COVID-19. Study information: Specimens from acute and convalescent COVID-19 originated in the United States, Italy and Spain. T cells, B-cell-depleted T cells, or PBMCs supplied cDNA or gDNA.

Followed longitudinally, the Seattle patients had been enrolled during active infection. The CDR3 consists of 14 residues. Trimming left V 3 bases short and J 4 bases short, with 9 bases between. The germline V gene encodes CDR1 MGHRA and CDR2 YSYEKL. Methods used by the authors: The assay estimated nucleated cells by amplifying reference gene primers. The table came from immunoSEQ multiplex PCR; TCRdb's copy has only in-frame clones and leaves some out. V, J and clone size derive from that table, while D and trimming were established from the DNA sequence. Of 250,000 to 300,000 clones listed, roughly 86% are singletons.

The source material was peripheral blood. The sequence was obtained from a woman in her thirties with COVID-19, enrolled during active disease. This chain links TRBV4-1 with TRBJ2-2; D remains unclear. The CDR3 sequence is CASSHIDATGELFF. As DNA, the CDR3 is TGCGCCAGCAGCCACATAGATGCCACCGGGGAGCTGTTTTTT.